Shown below are 20 T cell receptor beta chains from a single sample sequenced in a study of shared clonotypes between healthy human individuals. The table came from immunoSEQ multiplex PCR; TCRdb's copy has only in-frame clones and leaves some out. The data contain 650,000 to 750,000 clones, approximately 75% of them singletons. Material: memory CD4+ T cells sorted from blood. The subset: CD45RA-negative fraction. The receptor set was obtained from a woman under 40 in good health.

The chain couples TRBV6-9 to TRBJ2-1; 12 bases match TRBD2. There are 16 residues in the CDR3. Trimming removed 3 bases from V and 4 bases from J; junction bases left unmatched: 4. The germline V gene has CDR1 MNHGY and CDR2 SVAAGI. This CDR3 is CASSYPTSGSYNEQFF. CDR3 DNA: TGTGCCAGCAGTTACCCGACTAGCGGGAGTTACAATGAGCAGTTCTTC.

The chain is built from TRBV29-1 and TRBJ2-6; no reliable D call. The germline V and J ends were trimmed by 3 bases and 0 bases, with 3 bases remaining between them. The CDR3 consists of 13 residues. Germline lookup yields CDR1 SQVTM and CDR2 ANQGSEA. CDR3 bases: TGCAGCGTTGATACCTCTGGGGCCAACGTCCTGACTTTC. Encoded protein: CSVDTSGANVLTF.

The J gene is TRBJ2-3, the V gene TRBV29-1; D might be TRBD2 (5 bases). Trimming cost V 1 base and J 0 bases, with 11 bases left between them. The CDR3 totals 15 residues. CDR1 and CDR2 (germline): SQVTM, ANQGSEA. The DNA of the CDR3 is TGCAGCGTTGAAGGTGGAGGTTCTAGCACAGATACGCAGTATTTT. Its translation is CSVEGGGSSTDTQYF.

This clone turned up a few times. The chain is built from TRBV7-9 and TRBJ2-5; 8 nucleotides line up with TRBD1. Germline V gene data show CDR1 as SEHNR and CDR2 as FQNEAQ (reference sequence). Unmatched junction bases numbered 12, after V lost 5 bases and J lost 4 bases. CDR3 length: 16 amino acids. CDR3 in DNA: TGTGCCAGCAGCCCCCCCCAGGACAGGGCTGCAGAGACCCAGTACTTC. Its protein is CASSPPQDRAAETQYF.

The chain links TRBV20-1 to TRBJ2-1; D call uncertain. Trimming removed 6 bases at V and 5 bases at J, with 8 bases between. Germline V gives CDR1 DFQATT, CDR2 SNEGSKA (reference sequence). The CDR3 sequence is 11 residues long. CDR3 loop: CSAPPHNEQFF. CDR3 in DNA: TGCAGTGCCCCGCCCCACAATGAGCAGTTCTTC.

The CDR3 nucleotides read TGTGCCAGCACCCTTACAAACTACAATGAGCAGTTCTTC. Translated: CASTLTNYNEQFF. The rearrangement uses TRBV11-2 and TRBJ2-1; D is unresolved. Germline CDR1 is SGHAT and CDR2 is FQNNGV. Trimming took off 7 bases at V and 3 bases at J, with 10 bases between the two ends. This CDR3 is built from 13 residues.

V gene TRBV7-2 combines with J gene TRBJ2-4, with D perhaps TRBD1 (6 bases). The V gene's germline CDR1 is SGHTA and CDR2 FQGNSA. CDR3 length: 18 residues. Trimming removed 3 bases from V and 1 base from J, with 19 bases in between. The CDR3: CASSLGIQGRGAKNIQYF. The CDR3 coding sequence is TGTGCCAGCAGCTTGGGCATACAGGGAAGGGGGGCCAAAAACATTCAGTACTTC.

The chain combines TRBV11-3 with TRBJ2-1, with 10 nucleotides matching TRBD2. The CDR3 has 15 amino acids. CDR1 is SGHNT and CDR2 is YENEEA in the germline V gene. With V trimmed by 6 bases and J by 2 bases, 4 bases remained unmatched. CDR3 nucleotides: TGTGCCAGCAGTCGGACTAGCGGTCCCTACAATGAGCAGTTCTTC. Encoded protein: CASSRTSGPYNEQFF.

This chain links TRBV5-1 with TRBJ2-1; D gene uncertain. Per germline, CDR1 SGHRS and CDR2 YFSETQ. V lost 4 bases and J lost 6, with 14 bases in between. This CDR3 is built from 14 residues. CDR3 in amino acids: CASSLQSPFNEQFF. CDR3 sequence (DNA): TGCGCCAGCAGCCTTCAATCCCCGTTCAATGAGCAGTTCTTC.

CDR3 sequence (DNA): TGTGCCAGCGGCGCGCAGGGGGTGTCTGAAGCTTTCTTT. Its protein product is CASGAQGVSEAFF. The chain has TRBV25-1 and TRBJ1-1; 7 nucleotides match TRBD1. The CDR3 spans 13 residues. The V gene's germline CDR1 is MGHDK and CDR2 SYGVNS. J gave up 6 bases and V 8 bases, and 9 bases lay outside the gene matches.

The chain joins TRBV5-1 to TRBJ1-1, with 8 bases aligning to TRBD1. This CDR3 has 16 amino acids. With 3 bases clipped from V and 0 bases from J, the junction kept 7 bases outside the gene matches. CDR1 and CDR2 (germline): SGHRS, YFSETQ. CDR3 sequence: CASSSQRQGMNTEAFF. CDR3 DNA sequence: TGCGCCAGCAGCTCACAAAGACAGGGGATGAACACTGAAGCTTTCTTT.

The chain links TRBV5-4 to TRBJ2-5, with no clear D. Trimming left V 0 bases short and J 0 bases short, with 15 bases between. The CDR3 extends over 17 amino acids. Germline assignment: CDR1 SGHNT and CDR2 YYREEE (reference sequence). Here the CDR3 reads CASSLVQGMGYQETQYF. As DNA, the CDR3 is TGTGCCAGCAGCTTGGTACAAGGTATGGGGTACCAAGAGACCCAGTACTTC. Variable domain in full (rest from reference TRBV5-4 and TRBJ2-5): ETGVTQSPTHLIKTRGQQVTLRCSSQSGHNTVSWYQQALGQGPQFIFQYYREEENGRGNFPPRFSGLQFPNYSSELNVNALELDDSALYLCASSLVQGMGYQETQYFGPGTRLLVL.

This clone was seen only once. The rearrangement joins TRBV28 to TRBJ1-1; D might be TRBD1 (6 bases). This CDR3 has 15 residues. With 7 bases removed from V and 5 bases from J, the gap between germline ends came to 20 bases. Looked up from germline, CDR1 is MDHEN and CDR2 is SYDVKM. CDR3 sequence reads: CASTFRGGSGTEAFF. The DNA for the CDR3 is TGTGCCAGCACCTTTCGAGGGGGGTCGGGGACTGAAGCTTTCTTT.

The V gene is TRBV14, the J gene TRBJ1-4, with unresolved D. V lost 3 bases and J 7 bases, leaving 18 bases between the germline ends. Per germline, CDR1 SGHDN and CDR2 FVKESK. The CDR3 has 16 residues. The CDR3 spells CASSHQSGAYSEKLFF. The CDR3 coding sequence is TGTGCCAGCAGCCACCAGTCGGGAGCCTATAGTGAAAAACTGTTTTTT. Together with reference TRBV14 and TRBJ1-4, the CDR3 gives the full variable domain: EAGVTQFPSHSVIEKGQTVTLRCDPISGHDNLYWYRRVMGKEIKFLLHFVKESKQDESGMPNNRFLAERTGGTYSTLKVQPAELEDSGVYFCASSHQSGAYSEKLFFGSGTQLSVL.

The rearrangement links TRBV11-3 to TRBJ2-7; TRBD2 agrees at 9 bases. CDR1 and CDR2 (germline): SGHNT, YENEEA. The CDR3 consists of 14 residues. With 4 bases clipped from V and 6 bases from J, the junction kept 7 bases outside the gene matches. The CDR3 reads CASSSREGHGEQYF. In DNA, the CDR3 is TGTGCCAGCAGCTCGCGGGAGGGCCACGGCGAGCAGTACTTC.

The chain couples TRBV6-1 to TRBJ2-2; 7 positions match TRBD2. The V gene end was trimmed by 4 bases and the J gene end by 0 bases; junction bases not matched to a gene: 5. CDR1 and CDR2 (germline): MNHNS, SASEGT. There are 16 residues in the CDR3. CDR3 DNA: TGTGCCAGCAGTGCACCTAGCGGTGCGAACACCGGGGAGCTGTTTTTT. Translated: CASSAPSGANTGELFF.

The chain couples TRBV4-2 to TRBJ1-2; tentatively, D is TRBD1 (5 bases). Germline V gene sequence: CDR1 LGHNA, CDR2 YNFKEQ. The V gene lost 0 bases and the J gene lost 4 bases, with 12 bases spanning the gap. This CDR3 has 15 amino acids. Here the CDR3 reads CASSQEGGDPYGYTF. In DNA, the CDR3 is TGTGCCAGCAGCCAAGAGGGGGGGGATCCCTATGGCTACACCTTC.

This sequence joins TRBV6-5 and TRBJ1-5; a weak D match, TRBD1 (5 bases). This CDR3 is 15 amino acids long. In germline, CDR1 is MNHEY, CDR2 SVGAGI. Trimming left V 0 bases short and J 4 bases short, with 10 bases between. The CDR3 region has the DNA TGTGCCAGCAGTTACTCAAAGGGGAGTAATCAGCCCCAGCATTTT. Its protein is CASSYSKGSNQPQHF.

The DNA for the CDR3 is TGCGCCAGCAGAGCCGACAGGACCGGGGAGCTGTTTTTT. Amino acid sequence: CASRADRTGELFF. This chain uses TRBV10-2 with TRBJ2-2, with a weak D call TRBD1 (6 bases). Germline V gene data show CDR1 as WSHSY and CDR2 as SAAADI. V lost 6 bases to trimming and J lost 5 bases, with 10 bases between them. The length of the CDR3 is 13 residues.

This chain links TRBV28 with TRBJ2-2, with 12 bases lining up with TRBD1. The CDR3 has 15 residues. The germline gives CDR1 MDHEN, CDR2 SYDVKM. Trimming at V came to 6 bases and at J to 7 bases, leaving 6 bases not matched to a gene. The CDR3: CASRPGTGGHGELFF. The CDR3 DNA reads as TGTGCCAGCAGGCCCGGGACAGGGGGCCACGGGGAGCTGTTTTTT.